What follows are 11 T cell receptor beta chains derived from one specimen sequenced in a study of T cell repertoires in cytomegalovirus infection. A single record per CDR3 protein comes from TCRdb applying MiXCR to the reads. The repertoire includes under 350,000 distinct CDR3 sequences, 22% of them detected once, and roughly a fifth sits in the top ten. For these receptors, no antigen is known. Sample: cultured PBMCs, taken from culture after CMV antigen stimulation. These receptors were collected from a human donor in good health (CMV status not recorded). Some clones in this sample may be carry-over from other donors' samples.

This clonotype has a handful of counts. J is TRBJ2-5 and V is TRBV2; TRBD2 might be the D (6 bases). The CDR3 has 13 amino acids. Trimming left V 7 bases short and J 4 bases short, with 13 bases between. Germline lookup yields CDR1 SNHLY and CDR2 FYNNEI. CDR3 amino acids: CASNERVSETQYF. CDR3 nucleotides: TGTGCCAGCAATGAGCGGGTCTCAGAGACCCAGTACTTC.

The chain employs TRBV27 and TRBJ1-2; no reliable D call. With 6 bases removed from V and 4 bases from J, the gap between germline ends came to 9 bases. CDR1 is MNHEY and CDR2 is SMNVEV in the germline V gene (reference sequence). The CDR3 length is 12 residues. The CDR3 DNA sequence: TGTGCCAGCAGGGACGGAGTCTATGGCTACACCTTC. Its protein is CASRDGVYGYTF.

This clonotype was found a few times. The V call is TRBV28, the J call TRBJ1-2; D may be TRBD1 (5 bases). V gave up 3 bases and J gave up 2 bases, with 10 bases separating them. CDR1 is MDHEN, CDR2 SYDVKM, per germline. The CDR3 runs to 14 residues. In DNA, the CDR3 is TGTGCCAGCAGTTTCGGGGCATCCAACTATGGCTACACCTTC. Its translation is CASSFGASNYGYTF.

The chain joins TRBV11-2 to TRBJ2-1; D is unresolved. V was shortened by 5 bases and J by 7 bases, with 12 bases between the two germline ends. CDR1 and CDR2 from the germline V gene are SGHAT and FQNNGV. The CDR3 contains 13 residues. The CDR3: CASSRGSLNEQFF. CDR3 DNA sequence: TGTGCCAGCAGCCGCGGAAGCCTTAATGAGCAGTTCTTC.

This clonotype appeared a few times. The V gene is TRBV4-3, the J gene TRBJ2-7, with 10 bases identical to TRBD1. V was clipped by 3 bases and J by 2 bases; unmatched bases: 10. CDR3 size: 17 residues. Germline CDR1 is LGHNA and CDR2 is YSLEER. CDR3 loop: CASSHPVGDRGPYEQYF. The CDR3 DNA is TGCGCCAGCAGCCACCCAGTGGGGGACAGGGGACCCTACGAGCAGTACTTC.

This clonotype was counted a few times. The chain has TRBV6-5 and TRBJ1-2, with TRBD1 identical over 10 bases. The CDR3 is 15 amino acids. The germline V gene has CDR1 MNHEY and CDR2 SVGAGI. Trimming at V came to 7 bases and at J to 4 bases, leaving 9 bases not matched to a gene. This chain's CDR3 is CASKRGQGVFYGYTF. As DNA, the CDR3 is TGTGCCAGCAAGCGCGGACAGGGGGTTTTCTATGGCTACACCTTC.

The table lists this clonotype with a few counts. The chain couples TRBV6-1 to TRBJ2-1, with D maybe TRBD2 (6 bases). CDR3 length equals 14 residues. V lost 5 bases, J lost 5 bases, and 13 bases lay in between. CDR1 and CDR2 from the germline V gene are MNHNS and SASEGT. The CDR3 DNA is TGTGCCAGCAGTAGCGGGCGCTGGAACAATGAGCAGTTCTTC. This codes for CASSSGRWNNEQFF.

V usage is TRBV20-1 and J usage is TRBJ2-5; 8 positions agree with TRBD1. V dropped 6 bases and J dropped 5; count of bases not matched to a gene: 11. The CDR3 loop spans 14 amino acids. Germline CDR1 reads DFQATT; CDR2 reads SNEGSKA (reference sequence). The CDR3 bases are TGCAGTGCGAAACGACAGGGGCAAGGGGAGACCCAGTACTTC. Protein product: CSAKRQGQGETQYF.

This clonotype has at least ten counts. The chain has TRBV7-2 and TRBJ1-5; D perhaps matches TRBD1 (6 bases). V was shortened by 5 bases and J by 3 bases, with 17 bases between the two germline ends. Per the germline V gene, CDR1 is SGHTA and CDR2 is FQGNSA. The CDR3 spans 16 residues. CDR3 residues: CASSPQGGNHNQPQHF. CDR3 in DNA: TGTGCCAGCAGCCCCCAAGGGGGAAATCACAATCAGCCCCAGCATTTT.

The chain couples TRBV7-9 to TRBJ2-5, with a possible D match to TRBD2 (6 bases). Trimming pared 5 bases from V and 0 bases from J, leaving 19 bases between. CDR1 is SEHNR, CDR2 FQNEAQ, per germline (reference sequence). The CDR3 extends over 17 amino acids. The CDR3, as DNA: TGTGCCAGCAGCGAGGTGGGGCTAGCGCAGTACCAAGAGACCCAGTACTTC. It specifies CASSEVGLAQYQETQYF.

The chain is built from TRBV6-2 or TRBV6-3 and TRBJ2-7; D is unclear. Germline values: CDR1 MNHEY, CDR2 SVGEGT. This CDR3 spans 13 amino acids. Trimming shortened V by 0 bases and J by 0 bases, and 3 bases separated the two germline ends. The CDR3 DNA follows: TGTGCCAGCAGTTACTCGATCTCCTACGAGCAGTACTTC. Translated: CASSYSISYEQYF.